Following are 32 T cell receptor beta chains from one sample sequenced in a study of blood T cell repertoires in COVID-19 (dated by TCRdb to 2020 to 2022). To prepare the library, the immunoSEQ multiplex PCR assay was applied. The clones in this table, taken by TCRdb from immuneACCESS, are in-frame only. Not every clone is retained; where verified, under half of the shortfall comes from an unresolved V gene, and the cause of the rest is unknown. The sample yields a few hundred thousand clones; 80% to 90% were counted once. The leading ten clones occupy over 1.5% of the sample. Sequenced material: PBMCs or T cells enriched from blood (not recorded which). The receptor set was obtained from a woman aged 45-60 years who had recovered from COVID-19.

V gene TRBV20-1 combines with J gene TRBJ2-7; D is undetermined. Germline V gene sequence: CDR1 DFQATT, CDR2 SNEGSKA (reference sequence). Between the trimmed V and J ends, which lost 6 bases and 4 bases, there was a span of 10 bases. The CDR3 is 11 residues long. DNA for the CDR3: TGCAGTGCGCGTAGAATGTACGAGCAGTACTTC. It translates to CSARRMYEQYF.

CDR3 coding DNA: TGCGCCAGCAGCCCGGGGACTCCAAATGAAAAACTGTTTTTT. As protein: CASSPGTPNEKLFF. V gene TRBV4-1 combines with J gene TRBJ1-4; possibly TRBD1 for D (5 bases). CDR1 and CDR2 (germline): MGHRA, YSYEKL. The V end was cut by 4 bases, the J end by 5 bases, with 11 bases between. The CDR3 contains 14 residues.

The chain couples TRBV11-1 to TRBJ2-2; a weak D match, TRBD1 (6 bases). From germline, CDR1 is SGHAT and CDR2 FQDESV (reference sequence). V lost 4 bases to trimming and J lost 0 bases, with 6 bases between them. CDR3 length equals 14 residues. CDR3 sequence: CASSWTANTGELFF. The CDR3 region has the DNA TGTGCCAGCAGCTGGACAGCGAACACCGGGGAGCTGTTTTTT.

The chain links TRBV11-2 to TRBJ2-1; 7 positions match TRBD2. Germline CDR1 is SGHAT and CDR2 is FQNNGV. Unmatched junction bases numbered 4, after V lost 1 base and J lost 10 bases. The CDR3 covers 13 residues. CDR3 in DNA: TGTGCCAGCAGCTTAGGGGAGGGCCTCGAGCAGTTCTTC. Its protein is CASSLGEGLEQFF.

This clone occurred a few times. V usage is TRBV12-3 or TRBV12-4 and J usage is TRBJ2-2; the D is unclear. With 7 bases removed from V and 0 bases from J, the gap between germline ends came to 3 bases. The CDR3 totals 12 residues. In DNA, the CDR3 is TGTGCCAGCAATACGAACACCGGGGAGCTGTTTTTT. Translating gives CASNTNTGELFF.

The chain carries TRBV28 and TRBJ1-4; the D is unclear. The CDR3 length is 12 residues. V shed 3 bases and J shed 8 bases, with 7 bases lying between them. Looked up from germline, CDR1 is MDHEN and CDR2 is SYDVKM. The CDR3 sequence: CASSLGVEKLFF. The CDR3 coding sequence is TGTGCCAGCAGTTTGGGAGTCGAAAAACTGTTTTTT.

The rearrangement joins TRBV5-1 to TRBJ2-3, with D possibly TRBD2 on 6 matching bases. Trimming shortened V by 0 bases and J by 0 bases, and 20 bases separated the two germline ends. Germline lookup yields CDR1 SGHRS and CDR2 YFSETQ. The CDR3 is made up of 19 amino acids. The CDR3 coding sequence is TGCGCCAGCAGCTTGGAGGGTGGGGCTAGCGCAACTAGCACAGATACGCAGTATTTT. This codes for CASSLEGGASATSTDTQYF.

The chain joins TRBV4-1 to TRBJ2-7; 7 positions match TRBD2. Germline V CDR1 and CDR2: MGHRA, YSYEKL. The CDR3 is 15 amino acids. V shed 0 bases, J shed 7 bases, and the junction held 9 bases outside the gene matches. CDR3 sequence (DNA): TGCGCCAGCAGCCAAGAGTTTGCGGGAGTGGGGGAGCAGTACTTC. Translating it yields CASSQEFAGVGEQYF.

This rearrangement joins TRBV3-1 (or the pseudogene TRBV3-2) to TRBJ2-1; TRBD2 matches 12 bases. Looked up from germline, CDR1 is LGHDT and CDR2 is YNNKEL (reference sequence). With 0 bases clipped from V and 7 bases from J, the junction kept 4 bases outside the gene matches. CDR3 length: 16 amino acids. CDR3 residues: CASSQERLAGENEQFF. The CDR3 region has the DNA TGTGCCAGCAGCCAAGAGCGACTAGCGGGAGAGAATGAGCAGTTCTTC.

This chain connects TRBV18 to TRBJ1-5; D might be TRBD1 (6 bases). Germline V gene data show CDR1 as KGHSH and CDR2 as LQKENI. V dropped 6 bases and J dropped 3 bases, with 15 bases sitting between them. The CDR3 has 15 residues. DNA of the CDR3: TGTGCCAGCTCTCCGGACAGCGCCTTCAATCAGCCCCAGCATTTT. Residues: CASSPDSAFNQPQHF.

This clone was seen a handful of times. The genes are TRBV5-8 and TRBJ2-3; no definite D call. CDR1 and CDR2 (germline): SGHTS, YDEGEE. The CDR3 totals 14 residues. V was clipped by 0 bases and J by 2 bases, with 7 bases between them. The CDR3 sequence is CASSLAGPTDTQYF. DNA of the CDR3: TGTGCCAGCAGCTTGGCCGGTCCCACAGATACGCAGTATTTT.

The table lists this clone with a count of one. CDR3 loop: CATSRDKGTFERQYF. The CDR3 nucleotides are TGTGCCACCAGCAGAGATAAAGGGACTTTCGAAAGGCAGTACTTC. V and J are TRBV15 and TRBJ2-7; D is possibly TRBD2 (6 bases). The CDR3 loop spans 15 amino acids. Germline CDR1 LNHNV, CDR2 YYDKDF (reference sequence). V was shortened by 0 bases and J by 9 bases, with 18 bases between the two germline ends. The full variable domain, in which reference TRBV15 and TRBJ2-7 provide the parts outside the CDR3, is DAMVIQNPRYQVTQFGKPVTLSCSQTLNHNVMYWYQQKSSQAPKLLFHYYDKDFNNEADTPDNFQSRRPNTSFCFLDIRSPGLGDTAMYLCATSRDKGTFERQYFGPGTRLTVT.

Only a few counts were recorded for this clone. The CDR3, as DNA: TGTGCCACCAGCAGAGCTTGGAGCACGACCTATGGCTACACCTTC. It translates to CATSRAWSTTYGYTF. The genes are TRBV15 and TRBJ1-2; D gene uncertain. CDR1 and CDR2 (germline): LNHNV, YYDKDF (reference sequence). The CDR3 covers 15 residues. V lost 1 base to trimming and J lost 4 bases, with 13 bases between them.

The V gene is TRBV28, the J gene TRBJ2-3, with 11 bases lining up with TRBD2. V lost 2 bases to trimming and J lost 9 bases; unmatched junction nucleotides: 7. The germline CDR1 and CDR2 sequences are MDHEN and SYDVKM. The CDR3 has 15 amino acids. This CDR3 is CASSLPTSGVETQYF. For the CDR3, the DNA is TGTGCCAGCAGTTTACCGACTAGCGGGGTGGAGACGCAGTATTTT.

In its sample, this clone was seen once. V gene TRBV28 combines with J gene TRBJ2-1, with 9 bases identical to TRBD2. Trimming took 5 bases from V and 4 from J; bases not matched to a gene: 3. Germline loops: CDR1 MDHEN, CDR2 SYDVKM. This CDR3 is 14 amino acids long. For the CDR3, the DNA is TGTGCCAGCAGTCGACTAGCGGAGTACAATGAGCAGTTCTTC. As protein: CASSRLAEYNEQFF.

V is TRBV7-3 and J is TRBJ2-1; 10 positions agree with TRBD2. The V gene's germline CDR1 is SGHTA and CDR2 FQGTGA. V was pared by 5 bases and J by 9 bases, with 13 bases of the junction left unmatched. There are 16 residues in the CDR3. CDR3 sequence: CASSLEAGGRASEQFF. The DNA of the CDR3 is TGTGCCAGCAGCCTAGAAGCGGGAGGGCGGGCTAGTGAGCAGTTCTTC.

A single count supports this clone. CDR3 sequence (DNA): TGTGCGGGAGGGGCGCAGGGACGACGCATAAATGAAAAACTGTTTTTT. As protein: CAGGAQGRRINEKLFF. The chain carries TRBV27 and TRBJ1-4; perhaps TRBD1 as D (5 bases). Germline CDR1 and CDR2: MNHEY and SMNVEV (reference sequence). The CDR3 contains 16 residues. The full variable domain, in which reference TRBV27 and TRBJ1-4 provide the parts outside the CDR3, is EAQVTQNPRYLITVTGKKLTVTCSQNMNHEYMSWYRQDPGLGLRQIYYSMNVEVTDKGDVPEGYKVSRKEKRNFPLILESPSPNQTSLYFCAGGAQGRRINEKLFFGSGTQLSVL.

The genes are TRBV5-4 and TRBJ1-2, with D possibly matching TRBD1 (5 bases). Germline V lookup: CDR1 SGHNT, CDR2 YYREEE (reference sequence). CDR3 length: 16 residues. V lost 6 bases and J 2 bases, leaving 20 bases between the germline ends. The CDR3 DNA sequence: TGTGCCAGCACCCCGGGCGGGGACGGGGGGAACTATGGCTACACCTTC. Translation gives CASTPGGDGGNYGYTF.

Only a few counts were recorded for this clone. V gene TRBV7-3 combines with J gene TRBJ2-7; D perhaps matches TRBD2 (5 bases). The CDR3 extends over 15 amino acids. Trimming shortened V by 4 bases and J by 0 bases, and 13 bases separated the two germline ends. Germline CDR1 and CDR2: SGHTA and FQGTGA. The CDR3 DNA reads TGTGCCAGCAGCTATGCGGGCGGGCTCTCCTACGAGCAGTACTTC. Protein sequence: CASSYAGGLSYEQYF.

This clone has just one count. For the CDR3, the DNA is TGTGCCAGCAGCCAGCGAGGGGGCCCCTACGAGCAGTACTTC. The encoded protein is CASSQRGGPYEQYF. V gene TRBV9 combines with J gene TRBJ2-7, with 7 bases fitting TRBD1. The CDR3 sequence is 14 residues long. V lost 4 bases and J lost 2; bases outside the gene matches: 6. Germline V gene sequence: CDR1 SGDLS, CDR2 YYNGEE.

This chain joins TRBV7-2 and TRBJ2-2, with TRBD1 identical over 8 bases. The V gene's germline CDR1 is SGHTA and CDR2 FQGNSA. J gave up 4 bases and V 4 bases, and 11 bases lay outside the gene matches. The CDR3 has 17 residues. The CDR3 coding sequence is TGTGCCAGCAGCTCAAGTGGGGCAGGGGGCGCCACCGGGGAGCTGTTTTTT. Its translation is CASSSSGAGGATGELFF.

The J gene is TRBJ2-5, the V gene TRBV4-1; TRBD2 matches at 10 bases. Germline CDR1 reads MGHRA; CDR2 reads YSYEKL. Trimming cost V 4 bases and J 7 bases; bases outside gene matches: 6. The CDR3 consists of 14 residues. Here the CDR3 reads CASSPPSGSMTQYF. The CDR3 DNA reads TGCGCCAGCAGCCCGCCTAGCGGGAGTATGACCCAGTACTTC.

In DNA form, the CDR3 reads TGTGCCAGCATGGGGTGGCAGGGCGAAGCTTTCTTT. Its protein is CASMGWQGEAFF. The rearrangement joins TRBV28 to TRBJ1-1, with D perhaps TRBD1 (5 bases). Trimming removed 7 bases from V and 8 bases from J, with 14 bases in between. Germline assignment: CDR1 MDHEN and CDR2 SYDVKM. The CDR3 is 12 amino acids.

This sequence joins TRBV3-1 (or the pseudogene TRBV3-2) and TRBJ2-2; 9 nucleotides match TRBD1. The CDR3 spans 16 residues. In germline, CDR1 is LGHDT, CDR2 YNNKEL (reference sequence). J gave up 2 bases and V 4 bases, and 5 bases lay outside the gene matches. The CDR3 region is CASSPPGQGNTGELFF. CDR3 nucleotides: TGTGCCAGCAGCCCTCCGGGACAGGGAAACACCGGGGAGCTGTTTTTT.

This clone was picked up one time. V is TRBV3-1 (or the pseudogene TRBV3-2) and J is TRBJ2-2; 8 bases are a match to TRBD2. J gave up 5 bases and V 1 base, and 9 bases lay outside the gene matches. The CDR3 sequence is 17 residues long. Germline CDR1 and CDR2: LGHDT and YNNKEL (reference sequence). The CDR3 sequence: CASSQASAGVGTGELFF. Here the CDR3 DNA reads TGTGCCAGCAGCCAAGCCTCAGCGGGAGTAGGGACCGGGGAGCTGTTTTTT.

The rearrangement links TRBV14 to TRBJ1-2, with a possible D match to TRBD1 (6 bases). The CDR3 sequence is 16 residues long. From germline, CDR1 is SGHDN and CDR2 FVKESK. The V end was cut by 0 bases, the J end by 1 base, with 12 bases between. For the CDR3, the DNA is TGTGCCAGCAGCCAAGAACCTTCAGGGGATAACTATGGCTACACCTTC. As protein: CASSQEPSGDNYGYTF.

This clone showed up just a few times. This chain connects TRBV9 to TRBJ1-2; 9 positions match TRBD1. The CDR3 sequence is 15 residues long. Per the germline V gene, CDR1 is SGDLS and CDR2 is YYNGEE. The ends lost 4 bases at V and 3 bases at J; junction bases unmatched: 7. The CDR3 region is CASSMGTGIYYGYTF. CDR3 sequence (DNA): TGTGCCAGCAGCATGGGGACAGGGATTTACTATGGCTACACCTTC.

This chain joins TRBV5-1 and TRBJ1-1; the D is unclear. CDR3 length equals 12 residues. Germline CDR1 and CDR2: SGHRS and YFSETQ. V shed 4 bases and J shed 7 bases, with 11 bases lying between them. CDR3 DNA sequence: TGCGCCAGCAGCGGAGTTCAACGTGAAGCTTTCTTT. Amino acids: CASSGVQREAFF.

The V and J genes are TRBV27 and TRBJ2-7, with D possibly TRBD1 on 6 matching bases. The germline gives CDR1 MNHEY, CDR2 SMNVEV (reference sequence). With 1 base removed from V and 5 bases from J, the gap between germline ends came to 12 bases. The CDR3 runs 14 residues. The chain's CDR3 is CASSLYTGIDEQYF. The DNA for the CDR3 is TGTGCCAGCAGTTTATACACAGGGATTGACGAGCAGTACTTC.

V and J are TRBV6-2 or TRBV6-3 and TRBJ2-1, with TRBD2 matching over 8 bases. The CDR3 sequence is 15 residues long. The ends lost 4 bases at V and 4 bases at J; junction bases unmatched: 6. CDR1 is MNHEY, CDR2 SVGEGT, per germline. Here the CDR3 DNA reads TGTGCCAGCAGTTCCCGTAGCGGGGTATACAATGAGCAGTTCTTC. Protein: CASSSRSGVYNEQFF.

J is TRBJ1-5 and V is TRBV28, with 7 bases fitting TRBD1. CDR1 is MDHEN, CDR2 SYDVKM, per germline. V was pared by 6 bases and J by 1 base, with 6 bases of the junction left unmatched. The CDR3 is 15 amino acids. Here the CDR3 DNA reads TGTGCCAGCAGGCGTCCGACAGGGAGCAATCAGCCCCAGCATTTT. This encodes CASRRPTGSNQPQHF. Drawing the rest from reference TRBV28 and TRBJ1-5, the complete variable domain is DVKVTQSSRYLVKRTGEKVFLECVQDMDHENMFWYRQDPGLGLRLIYFSYDVKMKEKGDIPEGYSVSREKKERFSLILESASTNQTSMYLCASRRPTGSNQPQHFGDGTRLSIL.

V gene TRBV14 combines with J gene TRBJ1-5, with a weak D call TRBD1 (6 bases). This CDR3 region has 14 residues. Per germline, CDR1 SGHDN and CDR2 FVKESK. Trimming cost V 3 bases and J 6 bases, with 12 bases left between them. CDR3 coding DNA: TGTGCCAGCAGCCAGTCAGGGGCCCGTCAGCCCCAGCATTTT. This codes for CASSQSGARQPQHF.